One and the same sample provided the 15 T cell receptor beta chains below, sequenced in a study of blood T cell repertoires in COVID-19. Libraries were prepared by immunoSEQ multiplex PCR; TCRdb keeps only in-frame clonotypes and omits some of them. The sample holds roughly 70,000 clones, approximately 75% seen once. Sequencing input: peripheral blood. These receptor sequences come from a woman in her sixties or seventies with acute or convalescent COVID-19.

Here the CDR3 DNA reads TGTGCCAGCAGTCCCGGGGAGGGGTTGAGGCAGCCCCAGCATTTT. Protein: CASSPGEGLRQPQHF. The genes are TRBV9 and TRBJ1-5; the D gene is possibly TRBD1 (5 bases). Trimming shortened V by 5 bases and J by 7 bases, and 19 bases separated the two germline ends. CDR1 SGDLS and CDR2 YYNGEE come from the germline V gene. This CDR3 has 15 residues.

V gene TRBV6-2 or TRBV6-3 combines with J gene TRBJ1-1; D is undetermined. CDR3 size: 13 residues. The V gene's germline CDR1 is MNHEY and CDR2 SVGEGT. The V gene lost 0 bases and the J gene lost 7 bases, with 9 bases spanning the gap. The DNA for the CDR3 is TGTGCCAGCAGTTACTCGAGTATGCGTGAAGCTTTCTTT. It codes for CASSYSSMREAFF.

V and J are TRBV7-2 and TRBJ2-3; D call uncertain. Looked up from germline, CDR1 is SGHTA and CDR2 is FQGNSA. V was shortened by 0 bases and J by 2 bases, with 3 bases between the two germline ends. This CDR3 is built from 13 residues. The CDR3 reads CASSLASTDTQYF. Here the CDR3 DNA reads TGTGCCAGCAGCTTAGCCTCCACAGATACGCAGTATTTT.

This chain joins TRBV27 and TRBJ1-1; D is unresolved. This CDR3 spans 13 amino acids. Germline CDR1 and CDR2: MNHEY and SMNVEV (reference sequence). V gave up 3 bases and J gave up 4 bases, with 9 bases separating them. CDR3 protein: CASSFRLSTEAFF. The DNA for the CDR3 is TGTGCCAGCAGTTTCAGACTGAGCACTGAAGCTTTCTTT.

The chain uses TRBV7-6 and TRBJ1-5; tentative D call: TRBD1 (5 bases). This CDR3 has 15 residues. Between the trimmed V and J ends, which lost 2 bases and 7 bases, there was a span of 15 bases. CDR1 and CDR2 (germline): SGHVS, FNYEAQ. The CDR3 sequence is CASSLYGEGRQPQHF. The CDR3 DNA follows: TGTGCCAGCAGCTTATACGGCGAGGGGAGGCAGCCCCAGCATTTT.

This sequence joins TRBV7-9 and TRBJ2-7; D is unresolved. Germline V gene lookup returns CDR1 SEHNR and CDR2 FQNEAQ (reference sequence). CDR3 length: 16 residues. The V end lost 3 bases, the J end lost 2 bases, and 17 bases lay between the germline ends. CDR3 DNA: TGTGCCAGCAGCTTTAGAACCAAGTACGATACCTACGAGCAGTACTTC. It translates to CASSFRTKYDTYEQYF.

The chain carries TRBV7-9 and TRBJ1-1; 7 positions match TRBD1. Looked up from germline, CDR1 is SEHNR and CDR2 is FQNEAQ (reference sequence). V was clipped by 4 bases and J by 8 bases; unmatched bases: 4. The CDR3 loop spans 12 amino acids. CDR3 residues: CASSYDRAEAFF. Here the CDR3 DNA reads TGTGCCAGCAGCTACGACAGGGCAGAAGCTTTCTTT.

The chain has TRBV11-2 and TRBJ2-5; TRBD2 aligns across 8 bases. Germline CDR1 reads SGHAT; CDR2 reads FQNNGV. The CDR3 is made up of 16 amino acids. Germline trimming cut 3 bases from V and 2 bases from J; bases unmatched to any gene: 8. The CDR3 reads CASSLGVTSGQETQYF. DNA of the CDR3: TGTGCCAGCAGCTTGGGGGTTACTAGCGGTCAAGAGACCCAGTACTTC.

The rearrangement links TRBV5-1 to TRBJ1-1; 7 bases match TRBD1. Germline V lookup: CDR1 SGHRS, CDR2 YFSETQ. CDR3 length: 13 residues. V was clipped by 6 bases and J by 2 bases; unmatched bases: 4. The CDR3 spells CASTGQVNTEAFF. As DNA, the CDR3 is TGCGCCAGCACCGGACAGGTAAACACTGAAGCTTTCTTT.

CDR3 region: CASSPYLAVTDGYTF. CDR3 sequence (DNA): TGTGCCAGCAGTCCATACCTCGCGGTTACGGATGGCTACACCTTC. V usage is TRBV6-2 or TRBV6-3 and J usage is TRBJ1-2; no clear D. This CDR3 spans 15 amino acids. V lost 5 bases and J lost 6, with 19 bases in between. Germline V gene lookup returns CDR1 MNHEY and CDR2 SVGEGT.

The chain uses TRBV5-4 and TRBJ2-1, with no clear D. Germline loops: CDR1 SGHNT, CDR2 YYREEE (reference sequence). V shed 3 bases and J shed 5 bases, with 9 bases lying between them. The CDR3 runs 13 residues. DNA for the CDR3: TGTGCCAGCAGCTCCTCTACTAACAATGAGCAGTTCTTC. This sequence encodes CASSSSTNNEQFF.

This clone appeared many times. The chain uses TRBV19 and TRBJ2-1, with a possible D match to TRBD2 (5 bases). This CDR3 is built from 13 residues. CDR1 and CDR2 (germline): LNHDA, SQIVND (reference sequence). Trimming cost V 5 bases and J 12 bases, with 17 bases left between them. CDR3 DNA: TGTGCCAGTAGTGCCACTAGTGGCTCAGGGCAGTTCTTC. It encodes CASSATSGSGQFF.

The V and J genes are TRBV25-1 and TRBJ2-3; no reliable D call. V lost 1 base, J lost 4 bases, and 9 bases lay in between. The germline V gene has CDR1 MGHDK and CDR2 SYGVNS. CDR3 length equals 14 residues. CDR3 protein: CASSESRLADTQYF. CDR3 nucleotides: TGTGCCAGCAGTGAATCCAGGTTAGCAGATACGCAGTATTTT.

This chain joins TRBV6-5 and TRBJ1-1; no reliable D call. Germline CDR1 MNHEY, CDR2 SVGAGI. With 2 bases removed from V and 5 bases from J, the gap between germline ends came to 15 bases. CDR3 size: 15 residues. CDR3 bases: TGTGCCAGCAGTTACACCATAGGTGGGAGGACTGAAGCTTTCTTT. Translation: CASSYTIGGRTEAFF.

This rearrangement joins TRBV9 to TRBJ2-1; TRBD1 might be the D (6 bases). Trimming removed 0 bases from V and 3 bases from J, with 13 bases in between. The CDR3 covers 16 residues. Germline assignment: CDR1 SGDLS and CDR2 YYNGEE. The CDR3 here is CASSVGDIQGYNEQFF. The CDR3 region has the DNA TGTGCCAGCAGCGTAGGGGACATCCAAGGCTACAATGAGCAGTTCTTC.